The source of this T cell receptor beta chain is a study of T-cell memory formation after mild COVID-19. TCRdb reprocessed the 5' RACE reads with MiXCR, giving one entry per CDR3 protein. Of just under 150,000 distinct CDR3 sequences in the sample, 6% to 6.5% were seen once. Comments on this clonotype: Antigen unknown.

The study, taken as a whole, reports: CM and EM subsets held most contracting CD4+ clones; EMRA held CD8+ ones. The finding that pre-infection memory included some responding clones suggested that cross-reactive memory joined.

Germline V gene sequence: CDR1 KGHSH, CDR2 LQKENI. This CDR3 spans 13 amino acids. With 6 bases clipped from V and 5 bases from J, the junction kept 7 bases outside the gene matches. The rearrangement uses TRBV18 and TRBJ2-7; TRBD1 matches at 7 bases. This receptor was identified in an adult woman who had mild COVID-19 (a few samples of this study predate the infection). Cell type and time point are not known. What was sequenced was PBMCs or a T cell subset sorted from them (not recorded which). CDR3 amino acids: CASSPDRVNEQYF. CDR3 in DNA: TGTGCCAGCTCCCCCGACAGGGTAAACGAGCAGTACTTC.